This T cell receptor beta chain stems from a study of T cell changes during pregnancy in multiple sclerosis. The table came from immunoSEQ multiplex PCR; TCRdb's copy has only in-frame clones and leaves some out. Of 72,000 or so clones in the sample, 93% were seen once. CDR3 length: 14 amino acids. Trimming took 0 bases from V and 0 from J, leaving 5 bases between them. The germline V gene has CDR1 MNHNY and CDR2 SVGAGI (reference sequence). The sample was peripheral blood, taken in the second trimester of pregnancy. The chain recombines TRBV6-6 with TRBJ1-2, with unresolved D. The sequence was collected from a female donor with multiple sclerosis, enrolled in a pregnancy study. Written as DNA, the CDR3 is TGTGCCAGCAGTTACTCCAGCGCTAACTATGGCTACACCTTC. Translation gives CASSYSSANYGYTF.